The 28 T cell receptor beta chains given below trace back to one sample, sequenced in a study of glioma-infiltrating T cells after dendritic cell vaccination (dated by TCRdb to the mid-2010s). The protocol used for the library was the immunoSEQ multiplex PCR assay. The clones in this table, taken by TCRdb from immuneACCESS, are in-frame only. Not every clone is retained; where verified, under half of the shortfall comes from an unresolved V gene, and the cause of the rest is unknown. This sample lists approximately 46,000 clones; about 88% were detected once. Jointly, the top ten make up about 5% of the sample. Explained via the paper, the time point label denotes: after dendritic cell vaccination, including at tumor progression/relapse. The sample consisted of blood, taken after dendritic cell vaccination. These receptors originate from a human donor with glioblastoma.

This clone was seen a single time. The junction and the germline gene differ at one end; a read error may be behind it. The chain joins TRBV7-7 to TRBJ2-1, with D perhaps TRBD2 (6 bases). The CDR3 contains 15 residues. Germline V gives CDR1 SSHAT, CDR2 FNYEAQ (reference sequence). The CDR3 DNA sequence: TGTGCTAGCAGCGAAGGGACTTCTACCTACAATGAGCAGTTCTTC. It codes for CASSEGTSTYNEQFF.

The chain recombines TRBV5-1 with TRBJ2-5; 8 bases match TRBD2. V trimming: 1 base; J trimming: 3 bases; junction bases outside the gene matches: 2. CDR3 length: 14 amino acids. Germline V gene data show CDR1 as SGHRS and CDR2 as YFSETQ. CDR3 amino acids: CASSLPGGEETQYF. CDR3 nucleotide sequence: TGCGCCAGCAGCTTGCCGGGAGGGGAAGAGACCCAGTACTTC.

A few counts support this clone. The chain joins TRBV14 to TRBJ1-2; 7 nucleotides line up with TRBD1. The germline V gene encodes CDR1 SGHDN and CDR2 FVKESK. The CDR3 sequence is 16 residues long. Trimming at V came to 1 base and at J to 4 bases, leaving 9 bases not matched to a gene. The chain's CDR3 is CASSQANRGGSYGYTF. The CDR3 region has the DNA TGTGCCAGCAGCCAAGCGAACAGGGGAGGCTCCTATGGCTACACCTTC.

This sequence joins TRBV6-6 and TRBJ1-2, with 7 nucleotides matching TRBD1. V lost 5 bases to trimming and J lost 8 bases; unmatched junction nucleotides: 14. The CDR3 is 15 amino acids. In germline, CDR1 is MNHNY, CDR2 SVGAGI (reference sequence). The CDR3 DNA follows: TGTGCCAGCAGTCAAACAGGGGACAGTCTGCTCGGCTACACCTTC. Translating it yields CASSQTGDSLLGYTF.

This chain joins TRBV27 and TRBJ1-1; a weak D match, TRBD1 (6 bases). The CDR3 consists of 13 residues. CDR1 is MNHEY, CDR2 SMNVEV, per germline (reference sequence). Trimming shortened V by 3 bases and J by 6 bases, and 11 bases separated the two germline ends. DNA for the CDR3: TGTGCCAGCAGTTTTAGGACAGTCTCTGAAGCTTTCTTT. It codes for CASSFRTVSEAFF.

CDR3 sequence reads: CASSPDGQGDGEQYF. Here the CDR3 DNA reads TGTGCCAGCTCACCCGATGGACAGGGGGATGGCGAGCAGTACTTC. The chain recombines TRBV18 with TRBJ2-7; 10 positions agree with TRBD1. With V trimmed by 3 bases and J by 6 bases, 8 bases remained unmatched. CDR1 KGHSH and CDR2 LQKENI come from the germline V gene. CDR3 length: 15 amino acids.

The CDR3: CASSTTRDGQFF. DNA of the CDR3: TGTGCCAGTAGTACGACTAGGGACGGGCAGTTCTTC. The chain is built from TRBV19 and TRBJ2-1, with a weak D call TRBD2 (6 bases). The CDR3 runs 12 residues. The germline gives CDR1 LNHDA, CDR2 SQIVND (reference sequence). The V and J ends lost 4 bases and 12 bases respectively, with 13 bases between them.

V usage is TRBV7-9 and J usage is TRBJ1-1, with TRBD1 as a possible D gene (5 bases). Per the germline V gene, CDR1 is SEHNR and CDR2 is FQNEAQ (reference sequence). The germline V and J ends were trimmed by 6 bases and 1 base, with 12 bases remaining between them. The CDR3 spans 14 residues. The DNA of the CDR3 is TGTGCCAGCAGTTCAGACAGACCGAACACTGAAGCTTTCTTT. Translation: CASSSDRPNTEAFF.

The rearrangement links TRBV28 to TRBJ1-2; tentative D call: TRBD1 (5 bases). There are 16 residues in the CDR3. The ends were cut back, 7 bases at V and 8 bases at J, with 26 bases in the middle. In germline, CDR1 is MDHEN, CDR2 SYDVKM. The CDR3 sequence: CASNTRGTGEIWGYTF. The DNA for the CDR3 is TGTGCCAGCAACACAAGGGGTACGGGGGAAATATGGGGCTACACCTTC.

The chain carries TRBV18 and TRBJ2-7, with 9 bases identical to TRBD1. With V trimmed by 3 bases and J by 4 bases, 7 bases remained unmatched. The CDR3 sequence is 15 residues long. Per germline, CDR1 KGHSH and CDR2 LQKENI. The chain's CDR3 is CASSPQGQGFYEQYF. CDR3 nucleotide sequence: TGTGCCAGCTCACCCCAGGGACAGGGATTTTACGAGCAGTACTTC. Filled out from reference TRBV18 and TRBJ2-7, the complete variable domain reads NAGVMQNPRHLVRRRGQEARLRCSPMKGHSHVYWYRQLPEEGLKFMVYLQKENIIDESGMPKERFSAEFPKEGPSILRIQQVVRGDSAAYFCASSPQGQGFYEQYFGPGTRLTVT.

The CDR3 protein is CASSLGQVGIYEQYF. For the CDR3, the DNA is TGTGCCAGTAGTCTTGGACAGGTAGGTATCTACGAGCAGTACTTC. This sequence joins TRBV19 and TRBJ2-7, with 7 bases aligning to TRBD1. CDR1 is LNHDA, CDR2 SQIVND, per germline (reference sequence). CDR3 length equals 15 residues. J lost 3 bases, V lost 5 bases, and 10 bases had no gene match.

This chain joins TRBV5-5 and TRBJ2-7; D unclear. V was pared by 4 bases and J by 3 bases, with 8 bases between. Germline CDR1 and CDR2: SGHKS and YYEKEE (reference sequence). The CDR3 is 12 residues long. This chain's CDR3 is CASSPEYYEQYF. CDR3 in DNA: TGTGCCAGCAGCCCCGAGTACTACGAGCAGTACTTC.

Here the CDR3 DNA reads TGTGCCAGCAGCCAACGGGGGGATGACTACGAGCAGTACTTC. This sequence encodes CASSQRGDDYEQYF. The chain employs TRBV16 and TRBJ2-5; 7 nucleotides line up with TRBD2. The last part of the DNA fits TRBJ2-7 better; the J call may be wrong. In germline, CDR1 is KGHSY, CDR2 FQNENV. The CDR3 spans 14 residues.

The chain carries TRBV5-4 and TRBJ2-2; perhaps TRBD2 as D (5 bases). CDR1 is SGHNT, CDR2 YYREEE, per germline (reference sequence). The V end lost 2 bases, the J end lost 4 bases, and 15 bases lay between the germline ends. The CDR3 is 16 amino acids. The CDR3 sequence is CASSFGNNIATGELFF. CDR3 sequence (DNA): TGTGCCAGCAGCTTCGGGAATAACATCGCCACCGGGGAGCTGTTTTTT.

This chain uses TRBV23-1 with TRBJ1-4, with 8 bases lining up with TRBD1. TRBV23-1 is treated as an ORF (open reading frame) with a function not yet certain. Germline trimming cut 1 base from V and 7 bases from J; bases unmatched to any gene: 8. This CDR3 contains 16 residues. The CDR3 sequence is CASSQWTGSFGEKLFF. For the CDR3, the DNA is TGCGCCAGCAGTCAATGGACAGGGAGTTTTGGTGAAAAACTGTTTTTT.

As DNA, the CDR3 is TGTGCCACTAACAGTCAGGCGGGGAACACCGGGGAGCTGTTTTTT. Its protein is CATNSQAGNTGELFF. This chain links TRBV10-3 with TRBJ2-2; maybe TRBD2 (5 bases). Looked up from germline, CDR1 is ENHRY and CDR2 is SYGVKD. The CDR3 covers 15 residues. The V gene lost 10 bases and the J gene lost 1 base, with 16 bases spanning the gap.

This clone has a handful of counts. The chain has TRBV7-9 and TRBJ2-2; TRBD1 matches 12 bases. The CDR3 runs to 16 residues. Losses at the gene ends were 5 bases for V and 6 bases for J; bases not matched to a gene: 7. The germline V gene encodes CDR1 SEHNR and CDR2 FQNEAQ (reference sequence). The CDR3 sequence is CASSRAGTGGAGELFF. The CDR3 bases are TGTGCCAGCAGCCGAGCGGGGACAGGGGGCGCCGGGGAGCTGTTTTTT.

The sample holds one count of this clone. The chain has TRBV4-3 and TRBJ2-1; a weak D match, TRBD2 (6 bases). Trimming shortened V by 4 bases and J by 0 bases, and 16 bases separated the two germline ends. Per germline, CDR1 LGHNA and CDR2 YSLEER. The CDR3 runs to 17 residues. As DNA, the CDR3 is TGCGCCAGCAGCCCGACCTTAGCGGCTAGCTCCTACAATGAGCAGTTCTTC. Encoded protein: CASSPTLAASSYNEQFF.

CDR3 residues: CASSPSHGGGLTYEQYF. CDR3 bases: TGTGCCAGCAGCCCTAGCCACGGGGGGGGTTTGACCTACGAGCAGTACTTC. The gene calls are TRBV4-2 and TRBJ2-5, with 8 bases aligning to TRBD2. The end of the DNA aligns better with TRBJ2-7, so the J call may be wrong. Germline values: CDR1 LGHNA, CDR2 YNFKEQ. The CDR3 is made up of 17 amino acids.

The CDR3 nucleotides are TGTGCCAGCGCCGCCACAGAGAACACTGAAGCTTTCTTT. Its translation: CASAATENTEAFF. The rearrangement uses TRBV6-4 and TRBJ1-1; D ambiguous. The length of the CDR3 is 13 residues. The V gene's germline CDR1 is MRHNA and CDR2 SNTAGT. The V end lost 8 bases, the J end lost 1 base, and 11 bases lay between the germline ends.

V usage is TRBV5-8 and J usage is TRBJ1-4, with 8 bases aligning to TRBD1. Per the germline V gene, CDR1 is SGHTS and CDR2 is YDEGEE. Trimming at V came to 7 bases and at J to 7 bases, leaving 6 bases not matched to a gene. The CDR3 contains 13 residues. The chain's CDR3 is CASFDRGGEKLFF. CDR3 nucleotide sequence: TGTGCCAGCTTCGACAGGGGAGGTGAAAAACTGTTTTTT.

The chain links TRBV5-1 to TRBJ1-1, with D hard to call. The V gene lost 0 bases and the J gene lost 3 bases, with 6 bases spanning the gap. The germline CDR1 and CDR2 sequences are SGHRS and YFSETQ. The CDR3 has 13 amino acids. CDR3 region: CASSLDPDTEAFF. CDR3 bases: TGCGCCAGCAGCTTGGATCCAGACACTGAAGCTTTCTTT.

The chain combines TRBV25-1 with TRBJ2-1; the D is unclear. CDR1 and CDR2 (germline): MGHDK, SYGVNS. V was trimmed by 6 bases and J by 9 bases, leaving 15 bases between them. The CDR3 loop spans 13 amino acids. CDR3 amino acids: CASSWSSIGEQFF. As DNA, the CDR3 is TGTGCCAGCAGCTGGAGTAGCATTGGTGAGCAGTTCTTC.

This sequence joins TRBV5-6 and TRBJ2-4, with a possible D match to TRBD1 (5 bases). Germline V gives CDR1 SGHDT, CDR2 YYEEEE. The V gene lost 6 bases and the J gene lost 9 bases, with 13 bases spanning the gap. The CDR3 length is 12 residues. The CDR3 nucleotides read TGTGCCAGCAAAAGGGGTTTTGGCATTCAGTACTTC. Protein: CASKRGFGIQYF. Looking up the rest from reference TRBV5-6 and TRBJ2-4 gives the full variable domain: DAGVTQSPTHLIKTRGQQVTLRCSPKSGHDTVSWYQQALGQGPQFIFQYYEEEERQRGNFPDRFSGHQFPNYSSELNVNALLLGDSALYLCASKRGFGIQYFGAGTRLSVL.

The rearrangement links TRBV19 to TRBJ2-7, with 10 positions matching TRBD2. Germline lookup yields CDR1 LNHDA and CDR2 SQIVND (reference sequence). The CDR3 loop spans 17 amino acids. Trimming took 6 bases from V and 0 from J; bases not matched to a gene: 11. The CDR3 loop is CASSSRTSGRSSYEQYF. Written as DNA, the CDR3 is TGTGCCAGTAGCTCCCGGACTAGCGGTCGAAGCTCCTACGAGCAGTACTTC.

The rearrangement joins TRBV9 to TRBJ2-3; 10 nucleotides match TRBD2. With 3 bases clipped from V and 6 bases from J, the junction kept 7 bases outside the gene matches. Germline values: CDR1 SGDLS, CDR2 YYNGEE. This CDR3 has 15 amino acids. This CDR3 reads CASSASGRAGDTQYF. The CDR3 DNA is TGTGCCAGCAGCGCCAGCGGGAGGGCCGGGGATACGCAGTATTTT.

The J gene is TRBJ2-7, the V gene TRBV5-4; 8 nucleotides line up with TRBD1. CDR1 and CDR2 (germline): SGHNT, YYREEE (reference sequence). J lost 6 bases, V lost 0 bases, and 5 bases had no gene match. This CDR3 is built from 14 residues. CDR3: CASSLGQGSSEQYF. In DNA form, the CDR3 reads TGTGCCAGCAGCTTGGGACAGGGGTCGAGCGAGCAGTACTTC. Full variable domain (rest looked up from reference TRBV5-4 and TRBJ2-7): ETGVTQSPTHLIKTRGQQVTLRCSSQSGHNTVSWYQQALGQGPQFIFQYYREEENGRGNFPPRFSGLQFPNYSSELNVNALELDDSALYLCASSLGQGSSEQYFGPGTRLTVT.

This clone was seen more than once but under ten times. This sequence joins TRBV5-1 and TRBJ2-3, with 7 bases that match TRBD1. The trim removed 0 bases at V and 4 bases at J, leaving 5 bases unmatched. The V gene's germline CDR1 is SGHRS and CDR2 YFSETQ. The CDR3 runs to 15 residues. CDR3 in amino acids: CASSLAGTAADTQYF. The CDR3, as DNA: TGCGCCAGCAGCTTGGCCGGGACAGCGGCAGATACGCAGTATTTT.